This T cell receptor beta chain was identified in a study of control samples from healthy donors and cancer patients. CDR1 and CDR2 from the germline V gene are DFQATT and SNEGSKA (reference sequence). The CDR3 has 10 residues. V lost 6 bases to trimming and J lost 7 bases, with 9 bases between them. The method was immunoSEQ multiplex PCR; TCRdb's version includes in-frame clones alone and lacks a portion of them. Of 150,000 to 200,000 clones listed, around nine tenths are singletons. Specimen: blood. The sequence was collected from a man aged 30 to 39 in good health. The V call is TRBV20-1, the J call TRBJ1-1, with D possibly matching TRBD1 (6 bases). The CDR3 bases are TGCAGTGCCCTAGGGGGTGAAGCTTTCTTT. This translates into CSALGGEAFF.